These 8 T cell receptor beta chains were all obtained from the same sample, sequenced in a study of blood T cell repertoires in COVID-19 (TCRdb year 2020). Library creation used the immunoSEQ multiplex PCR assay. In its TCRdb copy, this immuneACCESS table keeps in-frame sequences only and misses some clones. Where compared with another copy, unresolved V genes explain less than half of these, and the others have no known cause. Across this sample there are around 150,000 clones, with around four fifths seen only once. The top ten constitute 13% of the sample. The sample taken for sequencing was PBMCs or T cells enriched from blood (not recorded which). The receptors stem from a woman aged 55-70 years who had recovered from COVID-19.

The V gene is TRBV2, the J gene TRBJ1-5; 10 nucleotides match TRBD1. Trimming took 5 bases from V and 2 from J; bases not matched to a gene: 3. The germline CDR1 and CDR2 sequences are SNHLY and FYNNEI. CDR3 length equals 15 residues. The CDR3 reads CASSPGTGGNQPQHF. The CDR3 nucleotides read TGTGCCAGCAGTCCCGGGACAGGGGGCAATCAGCCCCAGCATTTT.

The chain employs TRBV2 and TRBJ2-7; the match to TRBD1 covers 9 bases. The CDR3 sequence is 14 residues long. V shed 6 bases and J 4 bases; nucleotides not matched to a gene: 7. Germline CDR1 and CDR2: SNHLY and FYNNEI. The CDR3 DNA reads TGTGCCAGCAGCGACGACAGGGGGGGGTACGAGCAGTACTTC. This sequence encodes CASSDDRGGYEQYF.

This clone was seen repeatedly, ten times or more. The CDR3 loop reads CASSYSSMFASEDNEQFF. The CDR3 DNA reads as TGTGCCAGCAGTTACTCGTCGATGTTTGCTAGCGAAGATAATGAGCAGTTCTTC. This chain connects TRBV6-2 or TRBV6-3 to TRBJ2-1; a weak D match, TRBD2 (6 bases). From germline, CDR1 is MNHEY and CDR2 SVGEGT. CDR3 size: 18 residues. V was clipped by 0 bases and J by 7 bases, with 22 bases between them.

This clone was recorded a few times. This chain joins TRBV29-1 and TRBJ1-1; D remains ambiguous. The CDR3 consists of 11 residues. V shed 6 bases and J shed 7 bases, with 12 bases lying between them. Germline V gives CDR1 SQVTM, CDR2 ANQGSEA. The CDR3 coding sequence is TGCAGCGTCGCAACCACCTATGAAGCTTTCTTT. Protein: CSVATTYEAFF.

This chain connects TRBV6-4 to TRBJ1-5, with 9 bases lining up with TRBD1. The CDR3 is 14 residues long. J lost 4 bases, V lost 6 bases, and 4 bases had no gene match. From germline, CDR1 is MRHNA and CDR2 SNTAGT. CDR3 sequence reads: CASSRGQGNQPQHF. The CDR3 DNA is TGTGCCAGCAGCCGCGGACAGGGGAATCAGCCCCAGCATTTT.

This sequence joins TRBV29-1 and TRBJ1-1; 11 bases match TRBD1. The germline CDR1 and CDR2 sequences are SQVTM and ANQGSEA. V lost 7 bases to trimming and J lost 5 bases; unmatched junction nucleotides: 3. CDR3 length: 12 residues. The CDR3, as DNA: TGCAGCGCAGGGGACAGGGGGACTGAAGCTTTCTTT. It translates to CSAGDRGTEAFF.

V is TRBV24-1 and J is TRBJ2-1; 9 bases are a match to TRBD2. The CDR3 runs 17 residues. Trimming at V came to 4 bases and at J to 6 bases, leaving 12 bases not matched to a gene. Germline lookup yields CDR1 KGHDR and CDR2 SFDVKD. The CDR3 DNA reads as TGTGCCACCAGTGAGATCACCGGGACTAGCCGCATCAATGAGCAGTTCTTC. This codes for CATSEITGTSRINEQFF.

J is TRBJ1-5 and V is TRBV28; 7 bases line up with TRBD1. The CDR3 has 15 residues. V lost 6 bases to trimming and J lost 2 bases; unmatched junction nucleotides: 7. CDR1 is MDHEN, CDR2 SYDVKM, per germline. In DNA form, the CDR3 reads TGTGCCAGCAGGACAGGGAGCGGTGGCAATCAGCCCCAGCATTTT. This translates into CASRTGSGGNQPQHF.